This TCR beta chain is drawn from a study of graft-versus-host responses after intestinal transplantation. In the study overall: Transplants given to recipients were multivisceral, liver-intestinal, or isolated intestinal. All recipients were given anti-thymocyte globulin induction, and tacrolimus and steroids were then administered for about three years.

Some clones are missing from TCRdb's copy, which holds only in-frame ones; the method was immunoSEQ multiplex PCR. The table lists 84,000 or so clones, approximately 92% of them singletons. Study-wide findings and caveats: Detected in recipient marrow were GvH clones, some of which were first observed in ileum or blood.

A word on this clone: Its cognate antigen is unknown.

This clonotype originated in a human donor who was the organ donor for an intestinal transplant. Sequences were derived from unstimulated CD8+ T cells sorted from spleen or lymph node cells, sampled before transplant.

DNA of the CDR3: TGTGCCAGCAGCCAGGGAGCCTTTTTGCAGGCCTGGGAAAGGGAACTGTTTTTT. Residues: CASSQGAFLQAWERELFF. The gene calls are TRBV4-2 and TRBJ1-4; no reliable D call. V lost 3 bases, J lost 12 bases, and 29 bases lay in between. CDR1 is LGHNA and CDR2 is YNFKEQ in the germline V gene. The CDR3 loop spans 18 amino acids.